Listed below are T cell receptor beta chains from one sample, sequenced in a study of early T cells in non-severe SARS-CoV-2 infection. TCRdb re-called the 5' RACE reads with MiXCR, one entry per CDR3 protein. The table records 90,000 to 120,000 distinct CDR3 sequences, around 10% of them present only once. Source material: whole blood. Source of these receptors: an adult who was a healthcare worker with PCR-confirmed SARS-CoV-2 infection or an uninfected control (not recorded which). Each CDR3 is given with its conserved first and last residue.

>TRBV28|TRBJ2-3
CASAEKGTGQDTQYF
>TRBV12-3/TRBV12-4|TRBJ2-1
CASSFEFGGGYNEQFF
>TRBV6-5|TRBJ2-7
CASSFGRLDEQYF
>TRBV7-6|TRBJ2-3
CASSLDPGADTQYF
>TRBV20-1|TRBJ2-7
CSAIDQRYEQYF
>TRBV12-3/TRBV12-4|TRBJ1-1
CASSLTGRAEAFF
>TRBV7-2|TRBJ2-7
CASSLQGVDYEQYF
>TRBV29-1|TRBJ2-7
CSVEGLAGGTYEQYF
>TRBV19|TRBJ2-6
CASSVSGDGFSGANVLTF
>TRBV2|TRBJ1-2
CASSVLSYGYTF
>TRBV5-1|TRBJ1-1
CASSLIRTGGRNTEAFF
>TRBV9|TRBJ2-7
CASSPPTSTHEQYF
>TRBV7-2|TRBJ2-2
CASSSGLVTGELFF
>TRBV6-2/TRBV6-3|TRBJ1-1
CASSSTRHRNTEAFF
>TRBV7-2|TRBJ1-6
CASSPSSNSPLHF
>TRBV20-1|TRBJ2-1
CSALTPTGGTYNEQFF
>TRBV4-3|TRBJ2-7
CASSQVRGSGSYEQYF
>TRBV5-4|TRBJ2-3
CASSAETHESTDTQYF
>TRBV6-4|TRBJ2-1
CASSDSITRDWNEQFF
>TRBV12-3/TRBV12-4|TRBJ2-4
CASSFAGLAKNIQYF
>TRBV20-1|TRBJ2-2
CSALPPSGTGGGAGELFF
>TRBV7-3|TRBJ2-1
CASSFGGVDEQFF
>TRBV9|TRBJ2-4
CASSVGDRVREYTKNIQYF
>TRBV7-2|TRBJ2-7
CASSPRQGSEQYF
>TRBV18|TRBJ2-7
CASSIGTGPYEQYF
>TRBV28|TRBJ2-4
CASSARTGVTKNIQYF
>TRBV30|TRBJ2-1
CAWSISEQFF
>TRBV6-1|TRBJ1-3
CASTNSGNTIYF
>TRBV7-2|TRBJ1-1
CASSRRDHTEAFF
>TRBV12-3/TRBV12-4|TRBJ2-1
CASRISAGGRGSEQFF
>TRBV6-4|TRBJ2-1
CASSESSGRVDEQFF
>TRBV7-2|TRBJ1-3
CASSLDRRISGNTIYF
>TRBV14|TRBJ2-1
CASSQDGTGAYNEQFF
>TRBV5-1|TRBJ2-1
CASSPGTGAYNEQFF
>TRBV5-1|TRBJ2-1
CASSRDLNEQFF
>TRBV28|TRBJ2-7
CASSFQGALYF
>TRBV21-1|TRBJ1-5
CASSKTPTLAQRGNQPQHF
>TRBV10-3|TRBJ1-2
CAISRTGSNYGYTF
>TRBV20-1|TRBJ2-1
CSARDLAGHNEQFF
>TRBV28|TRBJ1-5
CASSPPPFSSRIQPQHF